This paragraph reports one T cell receptor (beta chain). The sample originates from a study of blood T cell repertoires in COVID-19. Across the whole study: There were acute and convalescent COVID-19 samples, and they came from the United States, Italy and Spain. Nucleic acid was either cDNA or gDNA, and it came from T cells, B-cell-depleted T cells, or PBMCs.

Per germline, CDR1 SGHRS and CDR2 YFSETQ. J was trimmed by 10 bases and V by 4 bases; bases with no gene match: 9. The CDR3 is made up of 14 amino acids. Only in-frame clones appear in the TCRdb table, and some are missing; sequencing was by immunoSEQ multiplex PCR. The table has hundreds of thousands of clones, about four fifths seen once. This sequence originates from a woman aged 70-85 years with acute or convalescent COVID-19. The chain recombines TRBV5-1 with TRBJ2-1, with 9 positions matching TRBD2. Material for sequencing was peripheral blood. The CDR3 DNA follows: TGCGCCAGCAGCCCGGGACTAGCTAATAGGGAGCAGTTCTTC. It codes for CASSPGLANREQFF.